The rows below give T cell receptor beta chains drawn from one sample of a study of blood T cell repertoires in COVID-19. This table comes from immunoSEQ multiplex PCR, and its TCRdb copy is limited to in-frame clones, with some not included. This sample has 200,000 to 300,000 clones, with more than 80% found just once. Sequences were obtained from peripheral blood. The receptors come from a woman of 80 years or more with COVID-19, enrolled during active disease. CDR3s include the opening cysteine and the closing phenylalanine or tryptophan. D genes are given only for firm matches. Clone size is given for some rows only: seen once, a few or many times, or a class if the clone is expanded.

>TRBV5-1|TRBJ1-1|NA|few
CASSVSGEYTEAFF
TGCGCCAGCAGCGTTTCAGGGGAATACACTGAAGCTTTCTTT
>TRBV19|TRBJ1-5|TRBD1|NA
CASSTGQGSNQPQHF
TGTGCCAGTAGTACGGGACAGGGGAGCAATCAGCCCCAGCATTTT
>TRBV19|TRBJ1-1|NA|NA
CASSDQKGGGTEAFF
TGTGCCAGTAGTGATCAAAAAGGGGGGGGAACTGAAGCTTTCTTT
>TRBV7-3|TRBJ2-5|NA|NA
CASSLLGPRETQYF
TGTGCCAGCAGCCTCTTAGGCCCTAGGGAGACCCAGTACTTC
>TRBV5-1|TRBJ2-3|NA|NA
CASSAGLSTDTQYF
TGCGCCAGCAGCGCGGGGCTTAGCACAGATACGCAGTATTTT
>TRBV7-2|TRBJ1-6|TRBD1|NA
CASSLATGARAGSPLHF
TGTGCCAGCAGCTTAGCGACAGGGGCCCGAGCGGGTTCACCCCTCCACTTT
>TRBV5-1|TRBJ2-7|NA|NA
CASSLAAGAVYVEQYF
TGCGCCAGCAGCTTGGCCGCGGGGGCAGTTTACGTCGAGCAGTACTTC
>TRBV18|TRBJ1-1|TRBD1|NA
CASSARTGSEAFF
TGTGCCAGCTCAGCACGGACAGGATCTGAAGCTTTCTTT
>TRBV11-2|TRBJ1-2|TRBD1|NA
CASSVGGGQGFYGYTF
TGTGCCAGCAGCGTCGGGGGAGGACAGGGGTTCTATGGCTACACCTTC
>TRBV27|TRBJ2-5|NA|NA
CASSLRGMKGGGKTQYF
TGTGCCAGCAGTTTAAGGGGAATGAAGGGTGGGGGCAAGACCCAGTACTTC
>TRBV30|TRBJ1-5|NA|once
CASSSGGNQPQHF
TGTGCCTCCTCCAGCGGGGGCAATCAGCCCCAGCATTTT
>TRBV28|TRBJ1-5|NA|few
CASSILQGGNQPQHF
TGTGCCAGCAGTATCCTTCAGGGAGGAAATCAGCCCCAGCATTTT
>TRBV7-2|TRBJ2-6|TRBD1|NA
CASSLGWGTGVSGANVLTF
TGTGCCAGCAGCTTAGGGTGGGGGACAGGGGTCTCTGGGGCCAACGTCCTGACTTTC
>TRBV29-1|TRBJ2-1|NA|few
CSVEERSEQFF
TGCAGCGTTGAAGAGAGGAGTGAGCAGTTCTTC
>TRBV3-1/TRBV3-2|TRBJ2-7|NA|NA
CASSLGLIYEQYF
TGTGCCAGCAGCCTTGGACTGATCTACGAGCAGTACTTC
>TRBV6-6|TRBJ1-5|TRBD1|NA
CASSYQGDNQPQHF
TGTGCCAGCAGTTACCAGGGGGACAATCAGCCCCAGCATTTT
>TRBV7-9|TRBJ1-2|TRBD1|NA
CASSLDRGVVYGYTF
TGTGCCAGCAGCCTCGACAGGGGTGTCGTCTATGGCTACACCTTC
>TRBV27|TRBJ1-6|NA|NA
CASSYQGFSPLHF
TGTGCCAGCAGTTACCAGGGATTCTCACCCCTCCACTTT
>TRBV9|TRBJ2-2|NA|NA
CASSLGLLTGELFF
TGTGCCAGCAGCCTGGGACTTCTCACCGGGGAGCTGTTTTTT
>TRBV19|TRBJ1-2|TRBD1|NA
CASRGQGVVGYTF
TGTGCCAGTAGGGGACAGGGGGTAGTTGGCTACACCTTC
>TRBV7-3|TRBJ1-1|NA|NA
CASSLQARNTEAFF
TGTGCCAGCAGCTTACAGGCCAGGAACACTGAAGCTTTCTTT
>TRBV7-2|TRBJ2-3|TRBD2|NA
CASSFLAGVTDTQYF
TGTGCCAGCAGCTTTCTCGCGGGAGTCACAGATACGCAGTATTTT
>TRBV4-1|TRBJ1-2|NA|NA
CASSYTGNQNGYTF
TGCGCCAGCAGTTATACCGGGAATCAAAATGGCTACACCTTC
>TRBV5-6|TRBJ1-1|TRBD1|NA
CASSSRDRNTEAFF
TGTGCCAGCAGCTCCCGGGACAGGAACACTGAAGCTTTCTTT
>TRBV29-1|TRBJ1-1|TRBD1|NA
CSAHRRGVGDTEAFF
TGCAGCGCCCATCGCAGGGGGGTAGGGGACACTGAAGCTTTCTTT
>TRBV5-4|TRBJ2-1|NA|NA
CASSLTTSKPEQFF
TGTGCCAGCAGCCTTACTACTAGCAAACCCGAGCAGTTCTTC
>TRBV19|TRBJ2-5|NA|NA
CASSIEGHGRIRETQYF
TGTGCCAGTAGTATAGAAGGACACGGCAGGATTCGAGAGACCCAGTACTTC
>TRBV6-2/TRBV6-3|TRBJ1-1|NA|once
CASSYQGPTEAFF
TGTGCCAGCAGTTACCAGGGGCCCACTGAAGCTTTCTTT
>TRBV28|TRBJ2-7|NA|NA
CASSSPGVLSYEQYF
TGTGCCAGCAGTTCTCCAGGGGTCCTCTCCTACGAGCAGTACTTC
>TRBV28|TRBJ2-7|NA|NA
CASSLGTSPYEQYF
TGTGCCAGCAGTTTGGGGACTTCTCCCTACGAGCAGTACTTC
>TRBV7-2|TRBJ1-5|TRBD1|once
CASSLEGASQPQHF
TGTGCCAGCAGCCTAGAGGGGGCGAGTCAGCCCCAGCATTTT
>TRBV7-9|TRBJ1-1|NA|NA
CASSSGGRGNTEAFF
TGTGCCAGCAGCTCGGGAGGGAGGGGGAACACTGAAGCTTTCTTT
>TRBV14|TRBJ1-2|TRBD1|NA
CASSQGQVDYTF
TGTGCCAGCAGCCAGGGACAGGTGGACTACACCTTC
>TRBV30|TRBJ2-1|TRBD1|once
CAWVQGAHNEQFF
TGTGCCTGGGTGCAGGGGGCACACAATGAGCAGTTCTTC
>TRBV6-2/TRBV6-3|TRBJ1-1|NA|NA
CASSYAGFGEAFF
TGTGCCAGCAGTTACGCGGGGTTTGGTGAAGCTTTCTTT
>TRBV27|TRBJ1-1|NA|NA
CASSFRRGSTEAFF
TGTGCCAGCAGTTTCCGGCGGGGGAGCACTGAAGCTTTCTTT
>TRBV23-1|TRBJ2-7|TRBD1|NA
CASRPFLRNRGSGEQYF
TGCGCCAGCAGACCTTTCCTCCGGAACAGGGGGTCTGGCGAGCAGTACTTC
>TRBV10-3|TRBJ1-2|TRBD1|NA
CAISDTGTGMSMRGYTF
TGTGCCATCAGTGACACCGGGACAGGGATGTCAATGAGAGGCTACACCTTC
>TRBV14|TRBJ1-2|TRBD1|few
CASSQVGDRGYGYTF
TGTGCCAGCAGCCAAGTTGGGGACAGGGGTTATGGCTACACCTTC
>TRBV12-3/TRBV12-4|TRBJ1-2|NA|NA
CASSLGGGYTF
TGTGCCAGCAGCCTAGGGGGTGGCTACACCTTC
>TRBV19|TRBJ2-1|TRBD1|NA
CASTGGRTYNEQFF
TGTGCCTCGACAGGGGGCAGAACCTACAATGAGCAGTTCTTC
>TRBV19|TRBJ2-1|TRBD2|NA
CASSKATSGGIYEQFF
TGTGCCAGTAGTAAGGCAACTAGCGGGGGAATTTATGAGCAGTTCTTC
>TRBV6-5|TRBJ1-1|TRBD1|NA
CASRRTGTTEAFF
TGTGCCAGCAGAAGGACAGGAACCACTGAAGCTTTCTTT
>TRBV19|TRBJ1-1|NA|NA
CASSILGGNTEAFF
TGTGCCAGTAGTATCCTGGGGGGGAACACTGAAGCTTTCTTT
>TRBV27|TRBJ2-1|TRBD2|NA
CASSPIAGVGNEQFF
TGTGCCAGCAGTCCAATAGCGGGAGTTGGCAATGAGCAGTTCTTC
>TRBV28|TRBJ1-3|TRBD1|NA
CASSLSRQGQATIYF
TGTGCCAGCAGTTTATCACGACAGGGCCAGGCCACCATATATTTT
>TRBV6-6|TRBJ2-1|TRBD2|NA
CASSPSQAGGFF
TGTGCCAGCAGCCCCTCACAAGCGGGAGGGTTCTTC
>TRBV2|TRBJ1-1|TRBD1|once
CASRDRDGNTEAFF
TGTGCCAGCAGGGACAGGGACGGGAACACTGAAGCTTTCTTT
>TRBV9|TRBJ1-1|NA|NA
CASSAGDGNTEAFF
TGTGCCAGCAGCGCAGGGGACGGGAACACTGAAGCTTTCTTT
>TRBV5-1|TRBJ2-1|TRBD2|NA
CASFDGTSNNEQFF
TGCGCCAGCTTCGACGGGACTAGCAATAATGAGCAGTTCTTC
>TRBV7-6|TRBJ2-5|TRBD2|NA
CASSLAPLAGGGTQYF
TGTGCCAGCAGCTTAGCGCCCCTAGCGGGGGGTGGGACCCAGTACTTC
>TRBV7-3|TRBJ2-7|TRBD1|NA
CASSQGAGTYEQYF
TGTGCCAGCAGCCAGGGGGCGGGAACTTACGAGCAGTACTTC
>TRBV24-1|TRBJ1-2|TRBD1|NA
CATSGPGGRRSDYTF
TGTGCCACCAGTGGGCCAGGGGGGCGCAGGTCTGACTACACCTTC
>TRBV2|TRBJ2-5|NA|NA
CASTRDFQETQYF
TGTGCCAGCACCCGGGACTTCCAAGAGACCCAGTACTTC
>TRBV9|TRBJ2-3|NA|NA
CASSVMEGRDTQYF
TGTGCCAGCAGCGTAATGGAGGGGAGGGATACGCAGTATTTT
>TRBV27|TRBJ2-3|TRBD2|few
CASSSWQTSRGTQYF
TGTGCCAGCAGTAGTTGGCAGACTAGCCGCGGTACGCAGTATTTT